The clone carrying this TCR beta chain was picked up one time. The sample originates from a study of blood T cell repertoires in COVID-19. Study summary: T cells, B-cell-depleted T cells, or PBMCs provided the cDNA or gDNA that served as material.

Original analysis: Reference gene primer amplification yielded estimated nucleated cell counts. The method was immunoSEQ multiplex PCR; TCRdb's version includes in-frame clones alone and lacks a portion of them. D and trimming were read from the DNA, whereas the V and J calls and clone size are those reported in that table. There are hundreds of thousands of clones in the sample; 80% to 90% occur only once, and roughly 3.8% lies in the top ten. Membership in each cohort depended on participant-reported clinical history. Trimming cost V 3 bases and J 5 bases, with 20 bases left between them. The CDR3 covers 17 residues. Germline CDR1 reads LNHNV; CDR2 reads YYDKDF (reference sequence).

The clonotype was recovered from a woman aged 40-49 years with acute COVID-19. Input material: PBMCs or T cells enriched from blood (not recorded which). This sequence joins TRBV15 and TRBJ2-1; D is possibly TRBD2 (5 bases). The chain's CDR3 is CATSRDKSSRDNNEQFF. In nucleotides, the CDR3 is TGTGCCACCAGCAGGGATAAATCATCCCGGGATAACAATGAGCAGTTCTTC. The variable domain in full, completed from reference TRBV15 and TRBJ2-1, reads DAMVIQNPRYQVTQFGKPVTLSCSQTLNHNVMYWYQQKSSQAPKLLFHYYDKDFNNEADTPDNFQSRRPNTSFCFLDIRSPGLGDTAMYLCATSRDKSSRDNNEQFFGPGTRLTVL.